Given below is one T cell receptor beta chain in context. The data were taken from a study of blood T cell repertoires in COVID-19. The CDR3 is 19 residues long. Clones were sequenced by immunoSEQ multiplex PCR, and TCRdb holds only the in-frame ones, with some missing. Of about 150,000 clones in the sample, roughly 80% were seen once. The sample was peripheral blood. The source of this sequence is a woman of 80 years or more with acute or convalescent COVID-19. The rearrangement joins TRBV21-1 to TRBJ1-1. TRBV21-1 is a documented pseudogene. The CDR3 DNA is TGTGCCAGCAGCAAAGTTATAAGAGAGGCAGGTCGGGGAGGGACTGAAGCTTTCTTT. Translated, it gives CASSKVIREAGRGGTEAFF.